The present entry profiles one TCR beta chain with its context. The antigen is not known. The CDR3 sequence is 15 residues long. Trimming removed 3 bases from V and 0 bases from J, with 10 bases in between. Germline values: CDR1 MGHRA, CDR2 YSYEKL. The data are from a study of cytomegalovirus exposure and HLA in healthy donors. Looking at the study overall: In an early release, HLA-typed donors contributed roughly 85 million unique TCR sequences. The study, taken as a whole, reports: Because they were indistinguishable, some V segments, including TRBV6-2 and TRBV6-3, were excluded.

PCR used 60 Vbeta primers and 13 Jbeta primers. Using immunoSEQ multiplex PCR, the repertoire was profiled, and TCRdb retains in-frame clones only, with some absent. Here the sample spans about 180,000 clones, 60% to 85% being singletons. V and J are TRBV4-1 and TRBJ2-3; D is possibly TRBD1 (6 bases). The specimen was PBMCs. The sequence came from a male donor in good health and CMV-seronegative. The CDR3 region has the DNA TGCGCCAGCAGCCACCGGACAGCTAGCACAGATACGCAGTATTTT. It translates to CASSHRTASTDTQYF.